A single sample gave rise to the 26 T cell receptor beta chains below, sequenced in a study of T cells in Graves' hyperthyroidism and ophthalmopathy. RNA transcripts provided the source from which TCR beta CDR3 regions were amplified. The HTBI primer set served for first-round RT-PCR of the TCR CDR3. TCRdb re-called the multiplex PCR reads with MiXCR, one entry per CDR3 protein. The sample lists roughly 660,000 distinct CDR3 sequences; around 16% were seen once. The sequenced sample was blood. The receptors come from a middle-aged man with Graves' hyperthyroidism.

The chain combines TRBV6-1 with TRBJ2-2, with a tentative D call TRBD2 (6 bases). The CDR3 runs 16 residues. Germline V gives CDR1 MNHNS, CDR2 SASEGT. The V end lost 7 bases, the J end lost 0 bases, and 15 bases lay between the germline ends. The CDR3 DNA follows: TGTGCCAGCAAGGGAGGTCGGGATCCGAACACCGGGGAGCTGTTTTTT. Translating gives CASKGGRDPNTGELFF.

This clonotype was seen only a few times. CDR3 in DNA: TGCGCCAGCAGTCCGGACAGTAGCACAGATACGCAGTATTTT. The encoded protein is CASSPDSSTDTQYF. The V and J genes are TRBV4-1 and TRBJ2-3, with a tentative D call TRBD1 (6 bases). The CDR3 totals 14 residues. Trimming stripped 6 bases from V and 0 bases from J, with 10 bases between. CDR1 and CDR2 (germline): MGHRA, YSYEKL.

This clonotype was counted between two and nine times. This chain uses TRBV30 with TRBJ1-6; 10 bases line up with TRBD1. There are 15 residues in the CDR3. Per germline, CDR1 GTSNPN and CDR2 SVGIG (reference sequence). V was clipped by 2 bases and J by 7 bases; unmatched bases: 5. Here the CDR3 DNA reads TGTGCCTGGAGTTTCGGACAGGGGGAGAATTCACCCCTCCACTTT. Its protein product is CAWSFGQGENSPLHF.

The V gene is TRBV9, the J gene TRBJ2-7; perhaps TRBD2 as D (6 bases). Germline CDR1 SGDLS, CDR2 YYNGEE. The CDR3 runs 11 residues. V lost 3 bases, J lost 7 bases, and 8 bases lay in between. CDR3 loop: CASSGRGEQYF. CDR3 in DNA: TGTGCCAGCAGCGGCCGGGGGGAGCAGTACTTC. Supplemented by reference TRBV9 and TRBJ2-7, the full variable domain reads DSGVTQTPKHLITATGQRVTLRCSPRSGDLSVYWYQQSLDQGLQFLIQYYNGEERAKGNILERFSAQQFPDLHSELNLSSLELGDSALYFCASSGRGEQYFGPGTRLTVT.

This clonotype was detected many times. This chain uses TRBV12-3 or TRBV12-4 with TRBJ2-5; no clear D. The V end was cut by 6 bases, the J end by 5 bases, with 10 bases between. This CDR3 has 12 residues. The DNA of the CDR3 is TGTGCCAGCAGCACACCGAGGGAGACCCAGTACTTC. Translating it yields CASSTPRETQYF.

The chain carries TRBV29-1 and TRBJ2-7; TRBD1 agrees at 9 bases. The CDR3 covers 12 residues. CDR1 and CDR2 (germline): SQVTM, ANQGSEA. The V and J ends lost 6 bases and 6 bases, in that order; junction bases with no gene match: 6. Written as DNA, the CDR3 is TGCAGCGTCGCGTCGACAGGGGGCGAGCAGTACTTC. It specifies CSVASTGGEQYF.

This clonotype was seen repeatedly, ten times or more. The CDR3 protein is CSAREGTGNSPLHF. CDR3 nucleotides: TGCAGTGCTAGAGAGGGGACAGGAAATTCACCCCTCCACTTT. This chain connects TRBV20-1 to TRBJ1-6, with TRBD1 matching 8 bases. The CDR3 is made up of 14 amino acids. J lost 7 bases, V lost 0 bases, and 2 bases had no gene match. Germline V gene sequence: CDR1 DFQATT, CDR2 SNEGSKA (reference sequence).

This clonotype was seen a handful of times. The V and J genes are TRBV9 and TRBJ2-1, with TRBD2 matching over 10 bases. Germline trimming cut 2 bases from V and 3 bases from J; bases unmatched to any gene: 2. The CDR3 is made up of 15 amino acids. Germline CDR1 reads SGDLS; CDR2 reads YYNGEE. CDR3 nucleotide sequence: TGTGCCAGCAGCGTGCTAGCGGGAGTCTACAATGAGCAGTTCTTC. Protein: CASSVLAGVYNEQFF.

This clonotype was seen at least ten times. The chain employs TRBV20-1 and TRBJ2-3, with 12 bases matching TRBD2. Germline-derived CDR1 and CDR2 are DFQATT and SNEGSKA (reference sequence). The J segment lost 5 bases and the V segment lost 4 bases, leaving 7 bases of the junction unmatched. The CDR3 has 15 residues. CDR3 bases: TGCAGTGCTACCCGACTAGCGGGAGAACAAGATACGCAGTATTTT. This translates into CSATRLAGEQDTQYF.

The chain couples TRBV7-3 to TRBJ1-6; unclear D gene. This CDR3 has 13 residues. Between the trimmed V and J ends, which lost 6 bases and 11 bases, there was a span of 14 bases. The germline CDR1 and CDR2 sequences are SGHTA and FQGTGA. For the CDR3, the DNA is TGTGCCAGCAGGGGTTTTAAGGTCCCACCCCTCCACTTT. This gives the protein CASRGFKVPPLHF.

The chain has TRBV4-1 and TRBJ2-1, with TRBD2 matching 7 bases. V lost 1 base and J lost 0; bases outside the gene matches: 3. The germline V gene has CDR1 MGHRA and CDR2 YSYEKL. The length of the CDR3 is 16 residues. The CDR3 is CASSQGPSGSYNEQFF. CDR3 nucleotide sequence: TGCGCCAGCAGCCAAGGTCCTAGCGGCTCCTACAATGAGCAGTTCTTC.

This clonotype was found a few times. The V and J genes are TRBV20-1 and TRBJ2-1; 9 positions agree with TRBD2. After removal of 0 bases from V and 7 bases from J, the junction contained 7 bases not matched to a gene. CDR3 size: 15 residues. The germline V gene encodes CDR1 DFQATT and CDR2 SNEGSKA (reference sequence). DNA for the CDR3: TGCAGTGCTAGAGATCTTAGCGGGAGTCGTAATGAGCAGTTCTTC. It yields the protein CSARDLSGSRNEQFF.

This clonotype was counted many times. The rearrangement uses TRBV6-2 or TRBV6-3 and TRBJ2-1; D uncertain. The germline V gene encodes CDR1 MNHEY and CDR2 SVGEGT. The CDR3 consists of 12 residues. The ends were cut back, 0 bases at V and 8 bases at J, with 5 bases in the middle. CDR3 in amino acids: CASSYSNYEQFF. The DNA for the CDR3 is TGTGCCAGCAGTTACTCAAATTATGAGCAGTTCTTC.

This clonotype appeared once. The junction differs from germline at one of its ends, possibly a read error. The chain combines TRBV29-1 with TRBJ2-1; the match to TRBD1 covers 8 bases. CDR3 length: 15 residues. Germline-derived CDR1 and CDR2 are SQVTM and ANQGSEA. In DNA, the CDR3 is TGCAGCTTTGACAGGGGCCGAAACTACTACAATGAGCAGTTCTTC. Translated: CSFDRGRNYYNEQFF.

This clonotype was picked up many times. V usage is TRBV12-3 or TRBV12-4 and J usage is TRBJ2-5; 8 positions agree with TRBD2. With 2 bases clipped from V and 5 bases from J, the junction kept 10 bases outside the gene matches. The CDR3 is made up of 16 amino acids. In DNA, the CDR3 is TGTGCCAGCAGTTTAAGAAGGACTAGCTTTAAGGAGACCCAGTACTTC. This codes for CASSLRRTSFKETQYF.

This clonotype has only a few counts. The gene calls are TRBV4-1 and TRBJ2-7; the D is unclear. The V gene's germline CDR1 is MGHRA and CDR2 YSYEKL. Deletions cut 3 bases from V and 4 bases from J, with 16 bases between. This CDR3 is 15 amino acids long. CDR3 in DNA: TGCGCCAGCAGCCAGATAAGCGCTCCTTCTTACGAGCAGTACTTC. Encoded protein: CASSQISAPSYEQYF.

V is TRBV12-5 and J is TRBJ1-1; D remains ambiguous. The CDR3 is made up of 16 amino acids. V dropped 1 base and J dropped 5 bases, with 17 bases sitting between them. Germline values: CDR1 LGHNT, CDR2 FRNRAP. Written as DNA, the CDR3 is TGTGCTAGTGGTTTGGAAGTCGGACCGAAGAAGACTGAAGCTTTCTTT. Translating gives CASGLEVGPKKTEAFF.

Ten or more counts support this clonotype. DNA for the CDR3: TGTGCCATCAGACCCGGCAGACATCAGCCCCAGCATTTT. Translating it yields CAIRPGRHQPQHF. The genes are TRBV10-3 and TRBJ1-5; D uncertain. V shed 6 bases and J shed 5 bases, with 11 bases lying between them. CDR1 and CDR2 from the germline V gene are ENHRY and SYGVKD. The CDR3 totals 13 residues.

The V and J genes are TRBV5-1 and TRBJ2-2; D remains unclear. The length of the CDR3 is 11 residues. CDR1 is SGHRS, CDR2 YFSETQ, per germline. V was clipped by 2 bases and J by 8 bases, with 4 bases between them. The CDR3 DNA sequence: TGCGCCAGCAGCTTTCGGGGGGAGCTGTTTTTT. Translated: CASSFRGELFF.

This clonotype has at least ten counts. The chain recombines TRBV20-1 with TRBJ2-7; 8 positions agree with TRBD2. Germline trimming cut 3 bases from V and 0 bases from J; bases unmatched to any gene: 10. Germline V CDR1 and CDR2: DFQATT, SNEGSKA (reference sequence). This CDR3 region has 16 residues. The CDR3 nucleotides read TGCAGTGCTAGGGACCCTCGCGGGAGGAGCTCCTACGAGCAGTACTTC. It encodes CSARDPRGRSSYEQYF.

The CDR3 spells CSARDSTLKNRGFPSYNSPLHF. In nucleotides, the CDR3 is TGCAGTGCTAGAGATTCTACCCTTAAAAACAGGGGGTTTCCCTCCTATAATTCACCCCTCCACTTT. This rearrangement joins TRBV20-1 to TRBJ1-6, with 8 bases lining up with TRBD1. The CDR3 spans 22 residues. Germline V gives CDR1 DFQATT, CDR2 SNEGSKA (reference sequence). The ends lost 0 bases at V and 0 bases at J; junction bases unmatched: 19.

This clonotype has ten or more counts. V is TRBV28 and J is TRBJ2-5, with 9 bases aligning to TRBD2. V trimming: 5 bases; J trimming: 4 bases; junction bases outside the gene matches: 11. Germline V gene lookup returns CDR1 MDHEN and CDR2 SYDVKM. The CDR3 loop spans 16 amino acids. CDR3 in DNA: TGTGCCAGCAGTCCCATGTTAGCGGGAGTCAGAGAGACCCAGTACTTC. This sequence encodes CASSPMLAGVRETQYF.

The chain links TRBV30 to TRBJ2-1, with 8 bases lining up with TRBD2. J gave up 9 bases and V 4 bases, and 8 bases lay outside the gene matches. The CDR3 is 13 amino acids. Germline lookup yields CDR1 GTSNPN and CDR2 SVGIG (reference sequence). DNA of the CDR3: TGTGCCTGGAAGCGGGGACTAGTCGGTGAGCAGTTCTTC. Protein: CAWKRGLVGEQFF.

This clonotype appeared many times. The chain has TRBV2 and TRBJ2-7; 8 bases agree with TRBD2. Germline CDR1 SNHLY, CDR2 FYNNEI. Germline trimming cut 2 bases from V and 2 bases from J; bases unmatched to any gene: 5. The CDR3 runs 15 residues. The CDR3 spells CASSELLAEPYEQYF. CDR3 nucleotide sequence: TGTGCCAGCAGTGAACTACTAGCGGAGCCCTACGAGCAGTACTTC.

This clonotype was seen at least ten times. The chain uses TRBV29-1 and TRBJ2-5; D possibly uses TRBD1 or TRBD2 (5 bases each). Germline CDR1 SQVTM, CDR2 ANQGSEA. The CDR3 contains 12 residues. With 6 bases removed from V and 0 bases from J, the gap between germline ends came to 8 bases. The CDR3 reads CSVSGHQETQYF. CDR3 DNA: TGCAGCGTATCGGGACACCAAGAGACCCAGTACTTC. Full variable domain (missing parts from reference TRBV29-1 and TRBJ2-5): SAVISQKPSRDICQRGTSLTIQCQVDSQVTMMFWYRQQPGQSLTLIATANQGSEATYESGFVIDKFPISRPNLTFSTLTVSNMSPEDSSIYLCSVSGHQETQYFGPGTRLLVL.

As to this clonotype: This may stem from a read error, because a much larger clone lies one nucleotide away. The CDR3 sequence is CASSMTVPDTEAFF. The CDR3 DNA follows: TGTGCCAGCAGCATGACAGTTCCGGACACTGAAGCTTTCTTT. This rearrangement joins TRBV7-9 to TRBJ1-1; possibly TRBD1 for D (5 bases). Per germline, CDR1 SEHNR and CDR2 FQNEAQ (reference sequence). CDR3 length equals 14 residues. With 5 bases removed from V and 3 bases from J, the gap between germline ends came to 13 bases.